The 6 T cell receptor beta chains in this list originate from one sample, sequenced in a study of blood T cell repertoires in COVID-19. Generated by immunoSEQ multiplex PCR, the TCRdb table keeps only in-frame clones and is missing some. The sample contains some 490,000 clones, about 85% of which appear only once. The sample taken for sequencing was PBMCs or T cells enriched from blood (not recorded which). The receptors derive from a woman aged 55-69 years who had recovered from COVID-19.

J is TRBJ2-1 and V is TRBV15, with 9 bases identical to TRBD2. V lost 2 bases, J lost 3 bases, and 5 bases stayed unmatched. This CDR3 spans 16 amino acids. Germline V gene lookup returns CDR1 LNHNV and CDR2 YYDKDF (reference sequence). The CDR3 reads CATSRKAGGYYNEQFF. The CDR3 DNA is TGTGCCACCAGCAGAAAAGCGGGGGGCTACTACAATGAGCAGTTCTTC.

V and J are TRBV7-6 and TRBJ2-5; 8 positions agree with TRBD2. V shed 8 bases, J shed 5 bases, and the junction held 16 bases outside the gene matches. This CDR3 contains 16 residues. CDR1 is SGHVS, CDR2 FNYEAQ, per germline. The CDR3 spells CASSGFGGGGYETQYF. For the CDR3, the DNA is TGTGCCAGCTCGGGATTCGGGGGCGGGGGGTACGAGACCCAGTACTTC.

This clone was seen a handful of times. The chain is built from TRBV6-5 and TRBJ1-6; the match to TRBD1 covers 8 bases. The CDR3 runs to 13 residues. The germline CDR1 and CDR2 sequences are MNHEY and SVGAGI. After removal of 8 bases from V and 9 bases from J, the junction contained 6 bases not matched to a gene. Here the CDR3 DNA reads TGTGCCAGCGGGACAGGTTCGGTTTCACCCCTCCACTTT. It codes for CASGTGSVSPLHF.

This chain links TRBV27 with TRBJ1-4; 8 nucleotides line up with TRBD1. Germline lookup yields CDR1 MNHEY and CDR2 SMNVEV (reference sequence). The CDR3 spans 16 residues. The ends lost 7 bases at V and 0 bases at J; junction bases unmatched: 7. As DNA, the CDR3 is TGTGCCAGCACCCGGACAGGGTTGACAACTAATGAAAAACTGTTTTTT. Its protein product is CASTRTGLTTNEKLFF.

This chain's CDR3 is CASSSDRVTGELFF. In DNA, the CDR3 is TGTGCCAGCAGCTCCGACAGGGTCACCGGGGAGCTGTTTTTT. The chain joins TRBV11-2 to TRBJ2-2, with 7 bases matching TRBD1. CDR3 length equals 14 residues. Looked up from germline, CDR1 is SGHAT and CDR2 is FQNNGV. V lost 4 bases and J lost 4; bases outside the gene matches: 3.

This clone has only one observation. For the CDR3, the DNA is TGTGCCAGCAGCCTCAAGCCCCCGGGACTAGCGGAAGATACGCAGTATTTT. Amino acids: CASSLKPPGLAEDTQYF. V is TRBV5-4 and J is TRBJ2-3; 11 positions agree with TRBD2. The CDR3 is 17 amino acids. Per the germline V gene, CDR1 is SGHNT and CDR2 is YYREEE (reference sequence). V lost 4 bases, J lost 5 bases, and 12 bases stayed unmatched.